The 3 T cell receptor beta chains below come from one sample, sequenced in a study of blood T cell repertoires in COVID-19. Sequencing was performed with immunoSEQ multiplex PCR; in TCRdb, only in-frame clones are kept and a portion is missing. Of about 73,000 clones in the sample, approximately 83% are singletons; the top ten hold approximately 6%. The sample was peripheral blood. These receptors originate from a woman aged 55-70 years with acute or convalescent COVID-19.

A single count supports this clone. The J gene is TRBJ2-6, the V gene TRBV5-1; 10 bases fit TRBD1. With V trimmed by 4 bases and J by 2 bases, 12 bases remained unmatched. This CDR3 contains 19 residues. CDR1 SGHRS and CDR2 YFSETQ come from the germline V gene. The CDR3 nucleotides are TGCGCCAGCAGCGACCCAATGACAGGGGGCGCCGCTGGGGCCAACGTCCTGACTTTC. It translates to CASSDPMTGGAAGANVLTF.

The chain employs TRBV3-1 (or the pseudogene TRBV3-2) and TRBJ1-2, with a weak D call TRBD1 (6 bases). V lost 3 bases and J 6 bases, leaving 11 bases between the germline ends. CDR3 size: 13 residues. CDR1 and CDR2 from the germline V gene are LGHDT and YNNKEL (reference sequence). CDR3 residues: CASSQGAYDGYTF. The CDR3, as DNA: TGTGCCAGCAGCCAGGGGGCCTACGATGGCTACACCTTC.

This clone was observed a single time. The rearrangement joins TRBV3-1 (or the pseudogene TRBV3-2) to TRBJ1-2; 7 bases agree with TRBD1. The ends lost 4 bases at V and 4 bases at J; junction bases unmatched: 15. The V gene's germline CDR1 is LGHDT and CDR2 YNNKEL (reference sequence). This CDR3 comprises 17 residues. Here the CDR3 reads CASSLVGLAGGSYGYTF. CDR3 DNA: TGTGCCAGCAGCCTAGTGGGTTTAGCAGGGGGATCCTATGGCTACACCTTC.